The source of this T cell receptor beta chain is a study of STAT5B mutations in CD4+ large granular lymphocyte leukemia. Background on the study: Among healthy controls, a particular HLA allele went with more CDR3 'QG' motifs.

Healthy controls were blood donor buffy coats. Libraries were prepared by immunoSEQ multiplex PCR; TCRdb keeps only in-frame clonotypes and omits some of them. This repertoire shows 48,000 or so clones, 60% to 75% found once; its top ten account for less than 2%. Germline trimming cut 2 bases from V and 2 bases from J; bases unmatched to any gene: 5. CDR3 length: 16 amino acids. Germline CDR1 is SGHRS and CDR2 is YFSETQ. The rearrangement links TRBV5-1 to TRBJ2-3; 10 positions agree with TRBD1. Sequencing was performed on CD4+ T cells from blood buffy coats. The sequence was obtained from a human donor in good health. The CDR3 here is CASSFQTGGNTDTQYF. CDR3 DNA sequence: TGCGCCAGCAGCTTCCAGACAGGGGGCAACACAGATACGCAGTATTTT.